This entry lists 32 T cell receptor beta chains sequenced from one sample in a study of a mutant IDH1 vaccine in newly diagnosed glioma. Method: immunoSEQ multiplex PCR; TCRdb's copy keeps in-frame clones and lacks some. The table includes tens of thousands of clones, roughly 80% detected once. Noted time point: baseline, week 1 (first vaccination visit). Treatment in this sample: pre-vaccination baseline after standard-of-care therapy. The source material was PBMCs, sampled from a glioma patient treated with radiotherapy, temozolomide or both. The source of these receptors is a man between 35 and 55 years old with glioma. Some clones in this sample may be carry-over from other donors' samples.

This rearrangement joins TRBV29-1 to TRBJ2-5; no firm D call. The V end was cut by 4 bases, the J end by 5 bases, with 11 bases between. CDR3 length equals 12 residues. The germline V gene has CDR1 SQVTM and CDR2 ANQGSEA. CDR3 sequence reads: CSVARRAETQYF. The CDR3 nucleotides are TGCAGCGTTGCCCGCCGTGCGGAGACCCAGTACTTC.

The chain joins TRBV10-3 to TRBJ2-7, with 12 bases matching TRBD1. The germline V gene encodes CDR1 ENHRY and CDR2 SYGVKD. With V trimmed by 4 bases and J by 4 bases, 5 bases remained unmatched. The CDR3 consists of 15 residues. CDR3 DNA: TGTGCCATCAGTGCGGGGGACAGGGGGCTGTACGAGCAGTACTTC. Protein product: CAISAGDRGLYEQYF.

The rearrangement links TRBV5-1 to TRBJ2-7; 7 bases are shared with TRBD2. CDR3 length equals 12 residues. Trimming removed 4 bases from V and 7 bases from J; junction bases left unmatched: 5. The germline V gene encodes CDR1 SGHRS and CDR2 YFSETQ. CDR3 DNA: TGCGCCAGCAGCCCGCCGGGGGGTGAGCAGTACTTC. Protein product: CASSPPGGEQYF.

This clone was seen once. The chain uses TRBV2 and TRBJ1-3, with 7 nucleotides matching TRBD1. Germline lookup yields CDR1 SNHLY and CDR2 FYNNEI. V lost 11 bases to trimming and J lost 6 bases; unmatched junction nucleotides: 10. CDR3 size: 13 residues. The DNA of the CDR3 is TGTGCCGGGCGACAGGGCGTAGAAAACACCATATATTTT. It encodes CAGRQGVENTIYF.

The chain joins TRBV7-2 to TRBJ2-2; 7 bases fit TRBD1. The V gene's germline CDR1 is SGHTA and CDR2 FQGNSA. The CDR3 spans 15 residues. V lost 5 bases and J lost 4; bases outside the gene matches: 7. CDR3 protein: CASSERQGTTGELFF. DNA of the CDR3: TGTGCCAGCAGCGAGAGACAGGGTACCACCGGGGAGCTGTTTTTT.

CDR3 region: CASSVSGGQNTGELFF. CDR3 in DNA: TGCGCCAGCAGCGTATCAGGGGGCCAGAACACCGGGGAGCTGTTTTTT. The V call is TRBV5-1, the J call TRBJ2-2, with 8 positions matching TRBD1. V lost 4 bases, J lost 1 base, and 6 bases stayed unmatched. CDR3 size: 16 residues. The germline gives CDR1 SGHRS, CDR2 YFSETQ.

CDR3 amino acids: CASSPAPGPLIGNQPQHF. The CDR3 nucleotides read TGTGCCAGTAGTCCAGCTCCCGGGCCCCTTATAGGCAATCAGCCCCAGCATTTT. The V call is TRBV19, the J call TRBJ1-5; D is unresolved. The CDR3 is 18 amino acids. Germline CDR1 is LNHDA and CDR2 is SQIVND (reference sequence). Trimming removed 5 bases at V and 2 bases at J, with 22 bases between.

The chain employs TRBV4-2 and TRBJ1-1; the D is unclear. CDR3 length: 11 amino acids. Trimming stripped 5 bases from V and 7 bases from J, with 8 bases between. Germline CDR1 is LGHNA and CDR2 is YNFKEQ. CDR3 residues: CASSAWGEAFF. CDR3 DNA: TGTGCCAGCAGCGCTTGGGGTGAAGCTTTCTTT.

The V call is TRBV5-6, the J call TRBJ2-2; the D is unclear. The CDR3 covers 13 residues. Trimming removed 3 bases from V and 4 bases from J, with 7 bases in between. Germline CDR1 is SGHDT and CDR2 is YYEEEE. CDR3 sequence (DNA): TGTGCCAGCAGCTGGTGGGCCACCGGGGAGCTGTTTTTT. Protein product: CASSWWATGELFF.

The J gene is TRBJ1-5, the V gene TRBV10-2; TRBD1 matches at 9 bases. With V trimmed by 6 bases and J by 3 bases, 9 bases remained unmatched. Germline values: CDR1 WSHSY, CDR2 SAAADI. The CDR3 sequence is 16 residues long. CDR3 nucleotides: TGCGCCAGCAGGGGACCGGGACAGGGATACAATCAGCCCCAGCATTTT. Encoded protein: CASRGPGQGYNQPQHF.

This clone was seen a few times. This chain joins TRBV27 and TRBJ1-1, with D perhaps TRBD1 (5 bases). Germline CDR1 is MNHEY and CDR2 is SMNVEV (reference sequence). The CDR3 is 12 amino acids. V was shortened by 7 bases and J by 7 bases, with 13 bases between the two germline ends. CDR3 nucleotides: TGTGCCAGCAAGGGGCACAGCAATGAAGCTTTCTTT. As protein: CASKGHSNEAFF.

CDR3 nucleotides: TGTGCCAGCAGAGGGGACAGGGACCCTAACGAGCAGTACTTC. Protein sequence: CASRGDRDPNEQYF. This chain joins TRBV6-6 and TRBJ2-7; 9 bases agree with TRBD1. J lost 5 bases, V lost 6 bases, and 8 bases had no gene match. This CDR3 spans 14 amino acids. Germline V gene sequence: CDR1 MNHNY, CDR2 SVGAGI (reference sequence).

This clone was observed once. V is TRBV2 and J is TRBJ1-5; TRBD1 matches 9 bases. This CDR3 contains 14 residues. CDR1 and CDR2 (germline): SNHLY, FYNNEI. The V and J ends lost 7 bases and 4 bases, in that order; junction bases with no gene match: 5. CDR3 coding DNA: TGTGCCAGCAAGGGGACAGGGTGGAATCAGCCCCAGCATTTT. Amino acid sequence: CASKGTGWNQPQHF.

This clone was seen just once. This CDR3 reads CAWSPRKRGYGYTF. The CDR3 DNA follows: TGTGCCTGGAGTCCACGGAAAAGGGGCTATGGCTACACCTTC. The gene calls are TRBV30 and TRBJ1-2, with D maybe TRBD1 (5 bases). Germline V gene lookup returns CDR1 GTSNPN and CDR2 SVGIG (reference sequence). There are 14 residues in the CDR3. Trimming took 2 bases from V and 4 from J, leaving 14 bases between them.

The chain carries TRBV11-1 and TRBJ2-5; possibly TRBD1 for D (6 bases). The V gene lost 2 bases and the J gene lost 5 bases, with 12 bases spanning the gap. This CDR3 contains 14 residues. Germline V gene data show CDR1 as SGHAT and CDR2 as FQDESV (reference sequence). CDR3 protein: CASSLRGFGETQYF. DNA of the CDR3: TGTGCCAGCAGCTTAAGGGGGTTTGGGGAGACCCAGTACTTC.

The J gene is TRBJ1-2, the V gene TRBV2, with 9 positions matching TRBD1. CDR3 length equals 14 residues. The trim removed 6 bases at V and 8 bases at J, leaving 10 bases unmatched. Germline CDR1 reads SNHLY; CDR2 reads FYNNEI. The CDR3 nucleotides read TGTGCCAGCAGGTCCGGGACAGGGATTGCGGGCTACACCTTC. It is translated as CASRSGTGIAGYTF.

The chain recombines TRBV6-6 with TRBJ1-5; D possibly corresponds to TRBD1 (6 bases). V was cut by 2 bases and J by 3 bases, with 14 bases left in between. The CDR3 sequence is 16 residues long. Germline assignment: CDR1 MNHNY and CDR2 SVGAGI (reference sequence). CDR3 bases: TGTGCCAGCAGTTACGGGACAACTAGTAACAATCAGCCCCAGCATTTT. This codes for CASSYGTTSNNQPQHF.

The CDR3 bases are TGTGCCTGGACCTACACAAAGAACACTGAAGCTTTCTTT. It is translated as CAWTYTKNTEAFF. This chain connects TRBV30 to TRBJ1-1; D not resolved. The germline CDR1 and CDR2 sequences are GTSNPN and SVGIG (reference sequence). The CDR3 contains 13 residues. V was trimmed by 4 bases and J by 1 base, leaving 10 bases between them.

The V and J genes are TRBV4-1 and TRBJ1-5; D gene ambiguous. This CDR3 has 16 amino acids. V was shortened by 1 base and J by 4 bases, with 14 bases between the two germline ends. Germline CDR1 is MGHRA and CDR2 is YSYEKL. The CDR3 sequence is CASSQGIAQPNQPQHF. DNA of the CDR3: TGCGCCAGCAGCCAAGGAATAGCACAGCCGAATCAGCCCCAGCATTTT.

The gene calls are TRBV6-5 and TRBJ1-1, with 9 bases identical to TRBD1. Trimming cost V 6 bases and J 4 bases; bases outside gene matches: 9. Germline CDR1 reads MNHEY; CDR2 reads SVGAGI. This CDR3 spans 15 amino acids. Here the CDR3 DNA reads TGTGCCAGCAGGCCGGACAGGGGCCCCGGCACTGAAGCTTTCTTT. It codes for CASRPDRGPGTEAFF.

The chain has TRBV5-1 and TRBJ2-5; 10 nucleotides agree with TRBD2. The V gene end was trimmed by 4 bases and the J gene end by 4 bases; junction bases not matched to a gene: 13. Germline V gene lookup returns CDR1 SGHRS and CDR2 YFSETQ. The CDR3 loop spans 17 amino acids. DNA for the CDR3: TGCGCCAGCAGCACCGGGGGACTAGCGTTGGGCGTAGAGACCCAGTACTTC. Translating it yields CASSTGGLALGVETQYF.

V gene TRBV13 combines with J gene TRBJ2-3, with 7 bases aligning to TRBD1. The V segment lost 5 bases and the J segment 2 bases; nucleotides outside the gene matches: 13. The V gene's germline CDR1 is PRHDT and CDR2 FYEKMQ (reference sequence). The CDR3 runs 17 residues. This CDR3 reads CASSPTLGDRDTDTQYF. CDR3 bases: TGTGCCAGCAGCCCCACGTTGGGGGACAGAGACACAGATACGCAGTATTTT.

CDR3 loop: CASSLSRANYEQYF. In nucleotides, the CDR3 is TGTGCCAGCAGCTTAAGTAGGGCTAACTACGAGCAGTACTTC. The chain couples TRBV7-2 to TRBJ2-7; no firm D call. This CDR3 is 14 amino acids long. Per germline, CDR1 SGHTA and CDR2 FQGNSA. With 2 bases removed from V and 3 bases from J, the gap between germline ends came to 11 bases. The whole variable domain, remainder taken from reference TRBV7-2 and TRBJ2-7, is GAGVSQSPSNKVTEKGKDVELRCDPISGHTALYWYRQSLGQGLEFLIYFQGNSAPDKSGLPSDRFSAERTGGSVSTLTIQRTQQEDSAVYLCASSLSRANYEQYFGPGTRLTVT.

The count of this clone is one. The chain has TRBV20-1 and TRBJ2-7; weak D call: TRBD1 (5 bases). This CDR3 is 11 amino acids long. CDR1 is DFQATT and CDR2 is SNEGSKA in the germline V gene (reference sequence). V lost 6 bases and J 6 bases, leaving 12 bases between the germline ends. CDR3 loop: CSAARGGEQYF. CDR3 nucleotide sequence: TGCAGTGCCGCAAGGGGCGGCGAGCAGTACTTC.

The chain joins TRBV5-1 to TRBJ2-6; weak D call: TRBD1 (5 bases). The CDR3 runs 16 residues. Trimming shortened V by 0 bases and J by 2 bases, and 9 bases separated the two germline ends. Germline V gives CDR1 SGHRS, CDR2 YFSETQ. CDR3 coding DNA: TGCGCCAGCAGCTTGGAGTGGGGCGCTGGGGCCAACGTCCTGACTTTC. Translating gives CASSLEWGAGANVLTF.

The CDR3 nucleotides read TGTGCCAGCAGTGAAGCAACAACACAGGTACTAGGAGATGAAAAACTGTTTTTT. This translates into CASSEATTQVLGDEKLFF. The rearrangement uses TRBV6-1 and TRBJ1-4, with a possible D match to TRBD1 (5 bases). V was pared by 0 bases and J by 6 bases, with 20 bases between. The V gene's germline CDR1 is MNHNS and CDR2 SASEGT. This CDR3 region has 18 residues.

The chain uses TRBV18 and TRBJ2-5, with D tentatively TRBD2 (5 bases). The CDR3 sequence is 13 residues long. Germline assignment: CDR1 KGHSH and CDR2 LQKENI. V was shortened by 3 bases and J by 5 bases, with 10 bases between the two germline ends. For the CDR3, the DNA is TGTGCCAGCTCACCGGGTAGCGTGGAGACCCAGTACTTC. Encoded protein: CASSPGSVETQYF.

CDR3 in DNA: TGCGCCAGCAGCCGTCAAAGTCGAGACACAGATACGCAGTATTTT. This gives the protein CASSRQSRDTDTQYF. The V call is TRBV5-1, the J call TRBJ2-3; D is unclear. This CDR3 is built from 15 residues. Germline V gene data show CDR1 as SGHRS and CDR2 as YFSETQ. V was trimmed by 4 bases and J by 2 bases, leaving 14 bases between them.

CDR3 region: CASSYRDSSTDTQYF. The CDR3 region has the DNA TGTGCCAGCAGTTACCGGGACAGTAGCACAGATACGCAGTATTTT. The chain couples TRBV6-5 to TRBJ2-3; 7 bases match TRBD1. With 2 bases clipped from V and 0 bases from J, the junction kept 2 bases outside the gene matches. CDR3 size: 15 residues. Germline V gives CDR1 MNHEY, CDR2 SVGAGI.

The V gene is TRBV6-1, the J gene TRBJ1-4; D is perhaps TRBD1 (6 bases). The CDR3 has 15 amino acids. CDR1 MNHNS and CDR2 SASEGT come from the germline V gene. V shed 7 bases and J shed 4 bases, with 16 bases lying between them. The CDR3 DNA sequence: TGTGCCAGCACCCAATCTGGACAGAATAATGAAAAACTGTTTTTT. It specifies CASTQSGQNNEKLFF.

The J gene is TRBJ1-1, the V gene TRBV5-1, with D perhaps matching TRBD1 (6 bases). Germline V gives CDR1 SGHRS, CDR2 YFSETQ. V dropped 6 bases and J dropped 3 bases, with 12 bases sitting between them. The CDR3 sequence is 13 residues long. CDR3 in amino acids: CASKQGPYTEAFF. The CDR3, as DNA: TGCGCCAGCAAGCAGGGGCCCTACACTGAAGCTTTCTTT. Variable domain in full (rest from reference TRBV5-1 and TRBJ1-1): KAGVTQTPRYLIKTRGQQVTLSCSPISGHRSVSWYQQTPGQGLQFLFEYFSETQRNKGNFPGRFSGRQFSNSRSEMNVSTLELGDSALYLCASKQGPYTEAFFGQGTRLTVV.

The chain combines TRBV5-1 with TRBJ1-6; possibly TRBD1 for D (5 bases). Germline CDR1 reads SGHRS; CDR2 reads YFSETQ. The CDR3 length is 16 residues. With 0 bases removed from V and 8 bases from J, the gap between germline ends came to 15 bases. CDR3 amino acids: CASSLGPGQSYSPLHF. The CDR3, as DNA: TGCGCCAGCAGCTTGGGACCCGGACAATCATATTCACCCCTCCACTTT.